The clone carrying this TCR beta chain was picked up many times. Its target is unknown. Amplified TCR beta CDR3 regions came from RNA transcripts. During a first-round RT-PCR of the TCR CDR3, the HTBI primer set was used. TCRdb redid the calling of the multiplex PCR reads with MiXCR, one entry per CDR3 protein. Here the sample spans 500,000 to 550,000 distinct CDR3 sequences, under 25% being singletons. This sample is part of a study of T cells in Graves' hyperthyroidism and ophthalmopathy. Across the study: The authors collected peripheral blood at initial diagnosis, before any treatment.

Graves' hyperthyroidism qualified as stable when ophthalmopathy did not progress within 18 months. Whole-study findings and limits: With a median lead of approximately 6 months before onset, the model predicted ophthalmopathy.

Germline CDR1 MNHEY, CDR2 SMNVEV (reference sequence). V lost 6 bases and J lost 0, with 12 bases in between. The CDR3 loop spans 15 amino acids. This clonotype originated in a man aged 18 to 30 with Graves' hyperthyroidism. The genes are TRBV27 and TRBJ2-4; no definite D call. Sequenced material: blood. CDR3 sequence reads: CASSPGSLAKNIQYF. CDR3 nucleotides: TGTGCCAGCAGCCCCGGTAGTCTAGCCAAAAACATTCAGTACTTC.